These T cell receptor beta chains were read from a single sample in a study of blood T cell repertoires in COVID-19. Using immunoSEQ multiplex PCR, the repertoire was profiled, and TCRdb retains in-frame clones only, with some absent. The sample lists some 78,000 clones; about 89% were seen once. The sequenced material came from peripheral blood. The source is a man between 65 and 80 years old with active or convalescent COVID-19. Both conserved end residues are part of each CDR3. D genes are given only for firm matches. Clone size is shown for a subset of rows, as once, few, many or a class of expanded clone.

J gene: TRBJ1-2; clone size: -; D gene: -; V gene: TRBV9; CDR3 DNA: TGTGCCAGCAGCCTCCTCCCCGGGGGGGGGCATGGCTACACCTTC; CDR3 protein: CASSLLPGGGHGYTF
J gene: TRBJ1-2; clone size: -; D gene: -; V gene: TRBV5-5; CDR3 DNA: TGTGCCAGCAGCTTGATCTGGGCCAGTGATGGCTACACCTTC; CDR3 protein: CASSLIWASDGYTF
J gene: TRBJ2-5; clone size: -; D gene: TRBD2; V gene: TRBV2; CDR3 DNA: TGTGCCAGCAGTGAAGGAGGACTAGCGGTTCAAGAGACCCAGTACTTC; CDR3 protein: CASSEGGLAVQETQYF
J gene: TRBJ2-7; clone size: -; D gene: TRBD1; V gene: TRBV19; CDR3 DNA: TGTGCCAGTAGTATAAGGACAGGGCTTACCTACTACGAGCAGTACTTC; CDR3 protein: CASSIRTGLTYYEQYF
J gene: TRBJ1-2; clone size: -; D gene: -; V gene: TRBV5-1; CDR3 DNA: TGCGCCAGCAGCTTGGACAGCCTCTATGGCTACACCTTC; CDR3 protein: CASSLDSLYGYTF
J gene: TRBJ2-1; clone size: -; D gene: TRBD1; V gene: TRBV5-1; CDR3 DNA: TGCGCCAGCGGGGACAGGGCCTCCTACAATGAGCAGTTCTTC; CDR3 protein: CASGDRASYNEQFF
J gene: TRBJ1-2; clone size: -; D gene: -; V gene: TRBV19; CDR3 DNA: TGTGCCAGTACAACGACGAGTAGCGCTAACTATGGCTACACCTTC; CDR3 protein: CASTTTSSANYGYTF
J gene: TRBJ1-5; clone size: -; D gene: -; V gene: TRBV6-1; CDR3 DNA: TGTGCCAGCAGTGACCACAACGGGGAACAGCCCCAGCATTTT; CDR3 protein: CASSDHNGEQPQHF
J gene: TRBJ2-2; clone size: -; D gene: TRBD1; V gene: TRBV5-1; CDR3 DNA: TGCGCCACCACAGGGGGCGGTGTCACCGGGGAGCTGTTTTTT; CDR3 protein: CATTGGGVTGELFF
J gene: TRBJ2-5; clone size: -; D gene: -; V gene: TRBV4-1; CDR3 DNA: TGCGCCAGCAGCCAAGTAGGTGGGACACTGGGGGAGACCCAGTACTTC; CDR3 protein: CASSQVGGTLGETQYF
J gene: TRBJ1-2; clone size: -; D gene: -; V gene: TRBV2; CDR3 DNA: TGTGCCAGCATTTACCACAGTTCGAACTATGGCTACACCTTC; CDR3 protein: CASIYHSSNYGYTF
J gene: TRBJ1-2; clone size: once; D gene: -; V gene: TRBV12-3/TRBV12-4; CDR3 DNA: TGTGCCAGCAGCCCGGAGGGTTCCTATGGCTACACCTTC; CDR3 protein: CASSPEGSYGYTF
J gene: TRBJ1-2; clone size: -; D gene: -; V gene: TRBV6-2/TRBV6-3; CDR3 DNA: TGTGCCAGCAGCCCACCCCTACAGTTTACTAACTATGGCTACACCTTC; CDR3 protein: CASSPPLQFTNYGYTF
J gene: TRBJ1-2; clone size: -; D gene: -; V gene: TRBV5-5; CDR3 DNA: TGTGCCAGCAGCCCAACAGGGATGTCCTATGGCTACACCTTC; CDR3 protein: CASSPTGMSYGYTF
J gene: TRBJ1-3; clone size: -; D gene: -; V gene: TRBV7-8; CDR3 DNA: TGTGCCAGCAGCTTAGGTTTGGTACGGCAGGGCAAAAACACCATATATTTT; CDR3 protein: CASSLGLVRQGKNTIYF
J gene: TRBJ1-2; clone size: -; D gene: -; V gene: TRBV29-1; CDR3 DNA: TGCAGCGTTGTCCATTCCAGGGGAGCTAACTATGGCTACACCTTC; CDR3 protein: CSVVHSRGANYGYTF
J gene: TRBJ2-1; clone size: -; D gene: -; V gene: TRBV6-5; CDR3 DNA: TGTGCCAGCACCCCTTGGAGCTCCTACAATGAGCAGTTCTTC; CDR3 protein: CASTPWSSYNEQFF
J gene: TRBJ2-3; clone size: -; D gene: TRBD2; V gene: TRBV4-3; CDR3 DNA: TGCGCCAGCAGCCAATCCCTTAGTGCTAGCGGGACCACAGATACGCAGTATTTT; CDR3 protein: CASSQSLSASGTTDTQYF
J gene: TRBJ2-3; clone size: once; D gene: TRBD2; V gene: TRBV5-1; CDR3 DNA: TGCGCCAGCAGCTCGGGTAGCGGGGGGGTCCCAGATACGCAGTATTTT; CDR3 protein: CASSSGSGGVPDTQYF
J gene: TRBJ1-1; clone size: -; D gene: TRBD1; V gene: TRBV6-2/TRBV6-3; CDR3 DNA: TGTGCCAGCAGTTACCGAACCCTGGACAGGGCGAACACTGAAGCTTTCTTT; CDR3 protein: CASSYRTLDRANTEAFF
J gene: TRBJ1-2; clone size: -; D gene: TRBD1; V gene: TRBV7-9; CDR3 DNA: TGTGCCAGCAGCCCCGGGACAGGGCGGAACTATGGCTACACCTTC; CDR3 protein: CASSPGTGRNYGYTF
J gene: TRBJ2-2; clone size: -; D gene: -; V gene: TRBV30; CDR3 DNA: TGTGCCTGGAGTTTGCAGGGACTTAAAACCGGGGAGCTGTTTTTT; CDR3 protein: CAWSLQGLKTGELFF
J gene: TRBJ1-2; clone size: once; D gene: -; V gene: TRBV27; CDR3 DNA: TGTGCCAGCAGACCGGGGTACGAAGACTATGGCTACACCTTC; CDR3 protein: CASRPGYEDYGYTF
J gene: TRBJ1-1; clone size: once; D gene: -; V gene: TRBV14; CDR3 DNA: TGTGCCAGCAGCCAAGATCTGGGCGGGATCCCTGAAGCTTTCTTT; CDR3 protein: CASSQDLGGIPEAFF
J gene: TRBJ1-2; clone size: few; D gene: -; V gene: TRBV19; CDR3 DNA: TGTGCCAGTATCTCAGGGGAGGGGATCAATCTTGACGGCTACACCTTC; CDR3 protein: CASISGEGINLDGYTF
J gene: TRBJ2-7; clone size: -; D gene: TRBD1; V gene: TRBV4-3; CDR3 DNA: TGCGCCAGCAGCCAGAAAACAGGGGTCAACGAGCAGTACTTC; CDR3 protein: CASSQKTGVNEQYF
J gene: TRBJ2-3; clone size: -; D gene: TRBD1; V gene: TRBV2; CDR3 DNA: TGTGCCAGCAGCTCGGGACAGGTGGAAGCAGATACGCAGTATTTT; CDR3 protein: CASSSGQVEADTQYF
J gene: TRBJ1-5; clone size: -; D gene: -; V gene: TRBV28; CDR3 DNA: TGTGCCAGCAGTCTGGGGGGAGTTGGGGCGAATCAGCCCCAGCATTTT; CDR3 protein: CASSLGGVGANQPQHF
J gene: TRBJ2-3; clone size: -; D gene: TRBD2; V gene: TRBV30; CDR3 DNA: TGTGCCTGGGGTGCCGGGACTAAGACAGATACGCAGTATTTT; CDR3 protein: CAWGAGTKTDTQYF